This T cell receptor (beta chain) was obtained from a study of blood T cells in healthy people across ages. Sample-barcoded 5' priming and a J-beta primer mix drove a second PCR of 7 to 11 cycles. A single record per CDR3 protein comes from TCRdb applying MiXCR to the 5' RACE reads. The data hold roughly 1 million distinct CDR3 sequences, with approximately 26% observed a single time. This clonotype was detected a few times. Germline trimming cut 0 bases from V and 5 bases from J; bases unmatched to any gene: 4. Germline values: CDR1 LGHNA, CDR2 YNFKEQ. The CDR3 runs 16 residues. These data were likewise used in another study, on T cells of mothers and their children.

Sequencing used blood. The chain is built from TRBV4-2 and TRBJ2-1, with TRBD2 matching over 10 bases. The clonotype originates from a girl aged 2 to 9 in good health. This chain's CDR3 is CASSQEWTSGDNEQFF. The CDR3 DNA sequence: TGTGCCAGCAGCCAAGAATGGACTAGCGGCGACAATGAGCAGTTCTTC.